Listed below are T cell receptor beta chains from one sample, sequenced in a study of blood T cell repertoires in COVID-19. This table comes from immunoSEQ multiplex PCR, and its TCRdb copy is limited to in-frame clones, with some not included. The sample contains under 140,000 clones, 75% to 85% of which appear only once. The material sequenced was peripheral blood. These receptors came from a woman aged 60-70 years with acute or convalescent COVID-19. Both conserved end residues are part of each CDR3. Size is omitted from some rows. Given values are once, few, many or a class for expanded clones.

CDR3: CASSLQGDEQFF
size: .
V: TRBV5-1
J: TRBJ2-1

CDR3: CAIYDRGPRGYTF
size: .
V: TRBV12-3/TRBV12-4
J: TRBJ1-2

CDR3: CASTRQRGAAQHLYEQYF
size: .
V: TRBV13
J: TRBJ2-7

CDR3: CASSTDRVSETQYF
size: .
V: TRBV11-1
J: TRBJ2-5

CDR3: CASSFSGVQETQYF
size: .
V: TRBV5-1
J: TRBJ2-5

CDR3: CASSLWLAGRKGEQFF
size: .
V: TRBV28
J: TRBJ2-1

CDR3: CASSPGLAGSYNEQFF
size: .
V: TRBV7-2
J: TRBJ2-1

CDR3: CASSSEGVGYTF
size: .
V: TRBV5-4
J: TRBJ1-2

CDR3: CASTLMTGVGETQYF
size: .
V: TRBV7-2
J: TRBJ2-5

CDR3: CASSENTGVGQPQHF
size: .
V: TRBV18
J: TRBJ1-5

CDR3: CASSAAPERDQAGLGGYTF
size: .
V: TRBV9
J: TRBJ1-2

CDR3: CASSSTSGGVEQYF
size: .
V: TRBV7-8
J: TRBJ2-7

CDR3: CASSSTAGNGYTF
size: .
V: TRBV6-5
J: TRBJ1-2

CDR3: CSAGSGRDQPQHF
size: .
V: TRBV29-1
J: TRBJ1-5

CDR3: CAWDRYNYGYTF
size: .
V: TRBV30
J: TRBJ1-2

CDR3: CASSLDRDYEQYF
size: .
V: TRBV11-3
J: TRBJ2-7

CDR3: CATQGRRRITTNEKLFF
size: .
V: TRBV2
J: TRBJ1-4

CDR3: CASSPTGGAGQPQHF
size: .
V: TRBV7-9
J: TRBJ1-5

CDR3: CASSLGGTSVYEQYF
size: .
V: TRBV7-3
J: TRBJ2-7

CDR3: CASTTGGRDYGYTF
size: .
V: TRBV5-4
J: TRBJ1-2

CDR3: CASSPQGEETQYF
size: .
V: TRBV18
J: TRBJ2-5

CDR3: CASSDIKVSTRGTAFF
size: .
V: TRBV25-1
J: TRBJ1-1

CDR3: CASSLAGRLGDEQFF
size: .
V: TRBV5-4
J: TRBJ2-1

CDR3: CASRRGDRGRNEKLFF
size: .
V: TRBV25-1
J: TRBJ1-4

CDR3: CASSQPGGGSYEQYF
size: .
V: TRBV4-1
J: TRBJ2-7

CDR3: CATSDSQGGNEQFF
size: .
V: TRBV24-1
J: TRBJ2-1

CDR3: CATSRDLSTEMMQFF
size: .
V: TRBV15
J: TRBJ2-1

CDR3: CASSDSTRNTEAFF
size: .
V: TRBV6-4
J: TRBJ1-1

CDR3: CSVGETQYF
size: once
V: TRBV29-1
J: TRBJ2-5

CDR3: CASSPGGDENTEAFF
size: .
V: TRBV11-3
J: TRBJ1-1

CDR3: CATSDSSGEQPQHF
size: .
V: TRBV24-1
J: TRBJ1-5

CDR3: CASSSGGVGTDTQYF
size: .
V: TRBV6-5
J: TRBJ2-3

CDR3: CASSSGTGYVYDYTF
size: .
V: TRBV11-3
J: TRBJ1-2

CDR3: CASLAGTGYEQYF
size: .
V: TRBV28
J: TRBJ2-7

CDR3: CASSRPQGRYGYTF
size: .
V: TRBV3-1/TRBV3-2
J: TRBJ1-2